These T cell receptor beta chains were read from a single sample in a study of long-term antiretroviral therapy in people with HIV. Sequencing used immunoSEQ multiplex PCR; TCRdb keeps in-frame clones, though not all of them. The data show 20,000 to 25,000 clones, 70% to 85% seen once. The sample was unsorted PBMCs, taken 0.5 years after starting antiretroviral therapy. The source of these receptors is a man between 18 and 29 years old with HIV. Each CDR3 is given with its conserved first and last residue. A D gene is named only where the DNA matches it firmly. The size entry is marked missing in some rows and otherwise reads once, few, many or a size class.

TRBJ2-6,NA,NA,TRBV5-1,TGCGCCAGCAGCTTGGTCCAGATCCCTGGGGCCAACGTCCTGACTTTC,CASSLVQIPGANVLTF
TRBJ2-7,NA,NA,TRBV5-1,TGCGCCAGCAGCTTGGCACTAGAGGAGCAGTACTTC,CASSLALEEQYF
TRBJ2-2,NA,NA,TRBV5-8,TGTGCCAGCAGCCCCCGGGGAAGTAAATCCGGGGAGCTGTTTTTT,CASSPRGSKSGELFF
TRBJ2-7,NA,NA,TRBV13,TGTGCCAGCAGCTACGGGGAACCCGAGCAGTACTTC,CASSYGEPEQYF
TRBJ1-4,NA,TRBD1,TRBV6-1,TGTGCCAGCAGTGAAGAGAATAGGGGGCCCGTTGGAAAACTGTTTTTT,CASSEENRGPVGKLFF
TRBJ1-1,NA,TRBD1,TRBV15,TGTGCCACCAGCAGAGGTGTGGAGGGGGCGAACACTGAAGCTTTCTTT,CATSRGVEGANTEAFF
TRBJ1-6,NA,TRBD1,TRBV28,TGTGCCAGCAGCCCCGGACAGGGGGCCAGTTCACCCCTCCACTTT,CASSPGQGASSPLHF
TRBJ2-5,NA,NA,TRBV28,TGTGCCAGCAGGACCGGGGGAGGAGAGACCCAGTACTTC,CASRTGGGETQYF
TRBJ1-5,NA,TRBD1,TRBV5-8,TGTGCCAGCAGCCGGACAGGGAATCAGCCCCAGCATTTT,CASSRTGNQPQHF
TRBJ1-3,NA,NA,TRBV11-2,TGTGCCAGCAGCTTAGATCCTTTAGTTTCCTCTGGAAACACCATATATTTT,CASSLDPLVSSGNTIYF
TRBJ1-2,NA,NA,TRBV5-6,TGTGCCAGCAGCTTGCCGGCTAACTATGGCTACACCTTC,CASSLPANYGYTF
TRBJ2-7,NA,NA,TRBV5-1,TGCGCCAGCAGCTTGGATGGGGGGCACTCCTACGAGCAGTACTTC,CASSLDGGHSYEQYF
TRBJ1-5,NA,NA,TRBV4-2,TGTGCCAGCAGCCAAAGGGGTAGCAATCAGCCCCAGCATTTT,CASSQRGSNQPQHF
TRBJ2-1,NA,TRBD1,TRBV29-1,TGCAGCGTTGAAGTTTGGGACAGCCAATACAATGAGCAGTTCTTC,CSVEVWDSQYNEQFF
TRBJ2-2,NA,NA,TRBV6-5,TGTGCCAGCAGTTACTCGATGTTACAGGGCACCGGGGAGCTGTTTTTT,CASSYSMLQGTGELFF
TRBJ1-2,NA,TRBD1,TRBV5-4,TGTGCCAGCAGCACCGACAGGGGGCTCGGAGGTGGCTACACCTTC,CASSTDRGLGGGYTF
TRBJ2-7,NA,TRBD2,TRBV27,TGTGCCAGCAGTTTATCTTATAGCGGGAGGGGGTACGAGCAGTACTTC,CASSLSYSGRGYEQYF
TRBJ2-1,NA,NA,TRBV28,TGTGCCACCTCACCCGGAGGACTGGCCCACAATGAGCAGTTCTTC,CATSPGGLAHNEQFF
TRBJ1-5,few,NA,TRBV19,TGTGCCAGTAGTGCAAATTACAGGGATCGCGTCCAGCATTTT,CASSANYRDRVQHF
TRBJ1-5,NA,NA,TRBV28,TGTGCCAGCACTCCCGACAGGTGGAATCAGCCCCAGCATTTT,CASTPDRWNQPQHF
TRBJ2-3,NA,NA,TRBV29-1,TGCAGCGTTGAAGATCTTAGTACAGATACGCAGTATTTT,CSVEDLSTDTQYF
TRBJ1-2,once,TRBD1,TRBV25-1,TGTGCCAGCAGTGAACCGGGACAGGTATTCTATGGCTACACCTTC,CASSEPGQVFYGYTF
TRBJ1-1,NA,NA,TRBV2,TGTGCCAGCACCCACCGGGATCCGAACACTGAAGCTTTCTTT,CASTHRDPNTEAFF
TRBJ2-1,NA,NA,TRBV28,TGTGCCAGCAGCGAAACCCGGGCGAATGAGCAGTTCTTC,CASSETRANEQFF
TRBJ1-1,NA,NA,TRBV28,TGTGCCAGCAGTTTCCAACGACAGAACACTGAAGCTTTCTTT,CASSFQRQNTEAFF
TRBJ2-2,once,TRBD1,TRBV25-1,TGTGCCGCGCGCCGGACAGGGAATGCCGGGGAGCTGTTTTTT,CAARRTGNAGELFF
TRBJ1-2,NA,NA,TRBV28,TGTGCCAGCAGCCGATCTCTTATGGGCGGCTACACCTTC,CASSRSLMGGYTF
TRBJ2-7,NA,TRBD2,TRBV4-3,TGCGCCAGCAGCCAAGACACCGGGACTAGCGTAACCTACGAGCAGTACTTC,CASSQDTGTSVTYEQYF
TRBJ1-5,NA,NA,TRBV18,TGTGCCAGCTCCCCCGATGGGGGTCAGCCCCAGCATTTT,CASSPDGGQPQHF
TRBJ1-1,once,NA,TRBV4-3,TGCGCCAGCAGCCAAGATAGGACAATTAACACTGAAGCTTTCTTT,CASSQDRTINTEAFF
TRBJ1-4,NA,NA,TRBV5-1,TGCGCCAGCAGCAGAATACCGGGCCCAACGGTGTTTTTT,CASSRIPGPTVFF
TRBJ2-7,NA,TRBD1,TRBV7-9,TGTGCCAGCAGCCTCCAGGGGGACTACGAGCAGTACTTC,CASSLQGDYEQYF
TRBJ1-4,NA,NA,TRBV6-5,TGTGCCAGCAGAAGCGGAGCAACTAATGAAAAACTGTTTTTT,CASRSGATNEKLFF
TRBJ2-7,few,TRBD1,TRBV19,TGTGCCAGTAGTATCGGACAGGGGAACTACGAGCAGTACTTC,CASSIGQGNYEQYF
TRBJ1-4,NA,NA,TRBV5-1,TGCGCCAGCTTTGCGGGACCCTATAATGAAAAACTGTTTTTT,CASFAGPYNEKLFF
TRBJ1-5,few,TRBD1,TRBV14,TGTGCCAGCAGCCGCCTCCTTCCCGGACAGGGTGTTTTAAGCAATCAGCCCCAGCATTTT,CASSRLLPGQGVLSNQPQHF
TRBJ2-2,once,NA,TRBV19,TGTGCCAGTAGTATATATAGAAACACCGGGGAGCTGTTTTTT,CASSIYRNTGELFF
TRBJ2-7,few,NA,TRBV19,TGTGCCAGTAGTCGTATACCGTCTCGGGAGCAGTACTTC,CASSRIPSREQYF
TRBJ2-5,NA,NA,TRBV6-5,TGTGCCAGCAGTTACTTCGGGACTCGAGAGACCCAGTACTTC,CASSYFGTRETQYF
TRBJ2-3,once,NA,TRBV5-6,TGTGCCAGCAGCTTGGGCCTAACGGCAGGATACACAGATACGCAGTATTTT,CASSLGLTAGYTDTQYF
TRBJ1-2,NA,NA,TRBV2,TGTGCCAGCTTATCGGGCGGCTATGGCTACACCTTC,CASLSGGYGYTF
TRBJ2-7,NA,TRBD2,TRBV11-3,TGTGCCAGCAGCCTTTCTAGCGGGCAGGCAACTTACGAGCAGTACTTC,CASSLSSGQATYEQYF
TRBJ2-1,NA,TRBD2,TRBV5-5,TGTGCTGGCAGGCTAGCGGGGGGGGATGAGCAGTTCTTC,CAGRLAGGDEQFF
TRBJ2-1,NA,NA,TRBV2,TGTGCCAGCAAGGGACAAGGCTACAATGAGCAGTTCTTC,CASKGQGYNEQFF
TRBJ1-6,NA,TRBD1,TRBV30,TGTGCCTGGAACACGCGACAGGGTTGGGCGTCACCCCTCCACTTT,CAWNTRQGWASPLHF
TRBJ1-2,large,NA,TRBV7-3,TGTGCCAGCAGCCCCGGAGGATCAGGCGGCTACACCTTC,CASSPGGSGGYTF
TRBJ2-7,NA,TRBD1,TRBV28,TGTGCCAGCAGTCCCTCGACAGGGGGTCCCTCTTACGAGCAGTACTTC,CASSPSTGGPSYEQYF
TRBJ2-4,NA,NA,TRBV11-2,TGTGCCAGCAGCTTAGTGCTCGGGCAGGGAAACATTCAGTACTTC,CASSLVLGQGNIQYF
TRBJ1-1,NA,NA,TRBV11-3,TGTGCCAGCAGCTTGGGGGGACCAGGGACTGAAGCTTTCTTT,CASSLGGPGTEAFF
TRBJ2-7,NA,NA,TRBV6-5,TGTGCCAGCAGTCCCACGGAATATTATACGGACGAGCAGTACTTC,CASSPTEYYTDEQYF
TRBJ1-2,NA,NA,TRBV7-3,TGTGCCAGCAGCTCAGAGGTGGGGGGCTACACCTTC,CASSSEVGGYTF